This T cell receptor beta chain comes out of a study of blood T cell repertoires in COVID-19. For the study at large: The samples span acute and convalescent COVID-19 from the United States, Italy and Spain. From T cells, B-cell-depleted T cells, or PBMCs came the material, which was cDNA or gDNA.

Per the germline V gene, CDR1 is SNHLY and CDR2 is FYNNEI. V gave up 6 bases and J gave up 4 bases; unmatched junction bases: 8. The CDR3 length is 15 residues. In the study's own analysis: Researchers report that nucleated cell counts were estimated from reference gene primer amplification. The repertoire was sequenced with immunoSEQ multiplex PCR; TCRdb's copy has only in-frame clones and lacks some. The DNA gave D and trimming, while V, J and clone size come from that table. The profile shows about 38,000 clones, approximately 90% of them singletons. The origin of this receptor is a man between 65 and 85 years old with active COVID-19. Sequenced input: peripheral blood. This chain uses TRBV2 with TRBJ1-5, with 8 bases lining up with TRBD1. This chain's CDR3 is CASRPDRAPNQPQHF. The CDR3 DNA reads TGTGCCAGCAGACCGGACAGGGCCCCAAATCAGCCCCAGCATTTT.